The sequence of this T cell receptor beta chain was determined in a study of PD-1 blockade in classical Hodgkin lymphoma. Study background: Each patient was given nivolumab 3 mg/kg through a vein every 2 weeks. Overall study results and limits: CD4+ TCR diversity climbed significantly by C4D1, unlike CD8+ TCR diversity. Baseline TCR diversity was reportedly lower in newly diagnosed patients than healthy donors.

Every patient relapsed after autologous stem cell transplantation, and brentuximab vedotin exposure varied. TCRdb keeps only in-frame clones here, not all; method: immunoSEQ multiplex PCR. The repertoire holds 30,000 to 40,000 clones, with more than 65% as singletons. There are 12 residues in the CDR3. Germline V CDR1 and CDR2: MNHNY, SVGAGI (reference sequence). V was pared by 6 bases and J by 6 bases, with 1 base of the junction left unmatched. Comments on this clone: Its specificity is unknown.

This chain joins TRBV6-6 and TRBJ2-2, with TRBD1 matching over 7 bases. The starting material was peripheral blood mononuclear cells (PBMCs), obtained before the second cycle of nivolumab. The clonotype was recovered from a human donor with classical Hodgkin lymphoma. CDR3 bases: TGTGCCAGCAGACAGGGGTCCGGGGAGCTGTTTTTT. Protein: CASRQGSGELFF.